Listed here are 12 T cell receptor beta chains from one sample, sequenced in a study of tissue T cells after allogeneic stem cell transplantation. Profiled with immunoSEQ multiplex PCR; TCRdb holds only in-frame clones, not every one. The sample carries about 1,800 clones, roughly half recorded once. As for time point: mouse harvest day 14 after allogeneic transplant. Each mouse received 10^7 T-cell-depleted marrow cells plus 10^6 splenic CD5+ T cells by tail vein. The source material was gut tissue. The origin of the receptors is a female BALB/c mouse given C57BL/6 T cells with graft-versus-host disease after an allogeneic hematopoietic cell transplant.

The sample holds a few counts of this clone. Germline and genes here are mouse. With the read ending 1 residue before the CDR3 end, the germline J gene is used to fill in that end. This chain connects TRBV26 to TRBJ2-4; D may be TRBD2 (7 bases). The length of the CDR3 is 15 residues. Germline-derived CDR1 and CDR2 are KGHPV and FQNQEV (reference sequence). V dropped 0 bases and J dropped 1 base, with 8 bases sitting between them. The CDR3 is CASSLSGGGQNTLYF. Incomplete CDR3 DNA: TGTGCCAGCAGTCTGTCAGGGGGGGGTCAAAACACCTTGTAC. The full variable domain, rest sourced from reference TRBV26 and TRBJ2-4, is NSKVIQTPRYLVKGQGQKAKMRCIPEKGHPVVFWYQQNKNNEFKFLINFQNQEVLQQIDMTEKRFSAECPSNSPCSLEIQSSEAGDSALYLCASSLSGGGQNTLYFGAGTRLSVL.

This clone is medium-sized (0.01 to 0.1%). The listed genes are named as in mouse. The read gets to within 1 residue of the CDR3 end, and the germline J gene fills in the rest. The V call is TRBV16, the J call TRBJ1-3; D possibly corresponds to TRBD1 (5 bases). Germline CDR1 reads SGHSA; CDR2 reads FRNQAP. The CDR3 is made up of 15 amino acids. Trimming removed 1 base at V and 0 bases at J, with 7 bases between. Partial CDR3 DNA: TGTGCAAGCAGCTTAGGGGGGACTTCTGGAAATACGCTCTAT. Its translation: CASSLGGTSGNTLY. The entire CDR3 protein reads CASSLGGTSGNTLYF. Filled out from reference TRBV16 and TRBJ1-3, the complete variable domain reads NAGVIQTPRHKVTGKGQEATLWCEPISGHSAVFWYRQTIVQGLEFLTYFRNQAPIDDSGMPKERFSAQMPNQSHSTLKIQSTQPQDSAVYLCASSLGGTSGNTLYFGEGSRLIVV.

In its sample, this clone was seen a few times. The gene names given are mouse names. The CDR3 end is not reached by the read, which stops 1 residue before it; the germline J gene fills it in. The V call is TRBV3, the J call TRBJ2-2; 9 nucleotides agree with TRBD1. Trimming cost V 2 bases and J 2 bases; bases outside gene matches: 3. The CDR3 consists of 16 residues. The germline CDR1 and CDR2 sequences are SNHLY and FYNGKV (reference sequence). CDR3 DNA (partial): TGTGCCAGCAGCTTATCCGGACAGGGGAACACCGGGCAGCTCTAC. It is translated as CASSLSGQGNTGQLY. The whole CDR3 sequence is CASSLSGQGNTGQLYF. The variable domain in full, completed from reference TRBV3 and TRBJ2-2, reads GPKVLQIPSHQIIDMGQMVTLNCDPVSNHLYFYWYKQILGQQMEFLVNFYNGKVMEKSKLFKDQFSVERPDGSYFTLKIQPTALEDSAVYFCASSLSGQGNTGQLYFGEGSKLTVL.

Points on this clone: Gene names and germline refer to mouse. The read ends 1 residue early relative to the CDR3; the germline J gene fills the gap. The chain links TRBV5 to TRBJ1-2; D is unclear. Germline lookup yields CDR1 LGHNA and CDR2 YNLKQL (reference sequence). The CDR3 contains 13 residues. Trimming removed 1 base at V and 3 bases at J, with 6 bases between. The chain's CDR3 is CASSQGVDSDYTF. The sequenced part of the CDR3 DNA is TGTGCCAGCAGCCAAGGGGTTGACTCCGACTACACC.

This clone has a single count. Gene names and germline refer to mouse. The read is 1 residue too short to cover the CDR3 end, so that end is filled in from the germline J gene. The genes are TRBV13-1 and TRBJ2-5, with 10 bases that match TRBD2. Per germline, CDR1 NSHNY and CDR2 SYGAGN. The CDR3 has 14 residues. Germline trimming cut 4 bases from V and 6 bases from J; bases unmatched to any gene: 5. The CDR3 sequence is CASSPGTGVDTQYF. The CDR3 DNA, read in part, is TGTGCCAGCAGTCCCGGGACTGGGGTGGACACCCAGTAC.

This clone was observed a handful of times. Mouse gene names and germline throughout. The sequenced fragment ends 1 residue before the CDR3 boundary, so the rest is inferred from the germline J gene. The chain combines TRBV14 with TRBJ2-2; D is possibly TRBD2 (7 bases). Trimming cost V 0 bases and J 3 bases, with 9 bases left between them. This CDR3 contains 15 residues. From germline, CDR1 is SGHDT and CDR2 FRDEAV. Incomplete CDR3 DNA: TGTGCCAGCAGTTTCTGGGGGGCGGACACCGGGCAGCTCTAC. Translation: CASSFWGADTGQLY. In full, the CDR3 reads CASSFWGADTGQLYF. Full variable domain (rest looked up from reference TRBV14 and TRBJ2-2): EAGVTQSPRYAVLQEGQAVSFWCDPISGHDTLYWYQQPRDQGPQLLVYFRDEAVIDNSQLPSDRFSAVRPKGTNSTLKIQSAKQGDTATYLCASSFWGADTGQLYFGEGSKLTVL.

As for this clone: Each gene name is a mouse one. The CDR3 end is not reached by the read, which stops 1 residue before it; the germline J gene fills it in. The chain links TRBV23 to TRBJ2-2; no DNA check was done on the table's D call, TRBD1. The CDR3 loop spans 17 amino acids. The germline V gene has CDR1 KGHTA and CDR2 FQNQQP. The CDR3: CSSSQVPGQGNTGQLYF. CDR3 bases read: TGCTCCAGCAGTCAGGTCCCGGGACAGGGGAACACCGGGCAGCTCTAC. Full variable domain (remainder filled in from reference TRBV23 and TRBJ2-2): DAAVTQKPRYLIKMKGQEAEMKCIPEKGHTAVFWYQQKQSKELKFLIYFQNQQPLDQIDMVKERFSAVCPSSSLCSLGIRTCEAEDSALYLCSSSQVPGQGNTGQLYFGEGSKLTVL.

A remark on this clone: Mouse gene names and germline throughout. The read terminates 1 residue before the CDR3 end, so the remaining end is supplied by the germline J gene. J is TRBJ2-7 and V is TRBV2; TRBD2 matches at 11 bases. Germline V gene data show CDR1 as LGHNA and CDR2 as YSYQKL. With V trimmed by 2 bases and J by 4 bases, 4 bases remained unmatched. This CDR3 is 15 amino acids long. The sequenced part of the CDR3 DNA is TGTGCCAGCAGCCAAACCGGGACTGGGGGATATGAACAGTAC. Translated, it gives CASSQTGTGGYEQY. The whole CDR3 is CASSQTGTGGYEQYF.

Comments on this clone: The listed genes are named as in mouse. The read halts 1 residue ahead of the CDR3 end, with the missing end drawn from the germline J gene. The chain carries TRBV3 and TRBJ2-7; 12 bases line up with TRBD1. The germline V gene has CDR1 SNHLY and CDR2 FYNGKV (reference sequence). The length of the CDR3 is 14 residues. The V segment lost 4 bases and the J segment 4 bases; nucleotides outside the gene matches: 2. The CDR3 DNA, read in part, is TGTGCCAGCAGCTCGGGACAGGGGGCGTATGAACAGTAC. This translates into CASSSGQGAYEQY. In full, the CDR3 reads CASSSGQGAYEQYF.

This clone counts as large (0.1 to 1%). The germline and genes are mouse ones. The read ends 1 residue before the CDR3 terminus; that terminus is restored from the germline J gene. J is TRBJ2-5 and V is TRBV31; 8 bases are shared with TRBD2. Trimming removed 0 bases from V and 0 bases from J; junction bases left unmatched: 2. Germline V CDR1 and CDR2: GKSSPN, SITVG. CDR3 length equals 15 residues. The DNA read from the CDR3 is TGTGCCTGGAGTCTACTGGGGGTTAACCAAGACACCCAGTAC. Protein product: CAWSLLGVNQDTQY. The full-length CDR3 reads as CAWSLLGVNQDTQYF.

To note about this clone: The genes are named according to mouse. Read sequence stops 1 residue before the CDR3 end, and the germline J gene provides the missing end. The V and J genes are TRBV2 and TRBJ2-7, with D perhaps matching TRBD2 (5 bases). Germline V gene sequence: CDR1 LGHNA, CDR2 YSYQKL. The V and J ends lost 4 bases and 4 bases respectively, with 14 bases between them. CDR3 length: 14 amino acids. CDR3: CASSLRGGVYEQYF. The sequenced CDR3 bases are TGTGCCAGCAGCCTCCGCGGTGGGGTTTATGAACAGTAC.

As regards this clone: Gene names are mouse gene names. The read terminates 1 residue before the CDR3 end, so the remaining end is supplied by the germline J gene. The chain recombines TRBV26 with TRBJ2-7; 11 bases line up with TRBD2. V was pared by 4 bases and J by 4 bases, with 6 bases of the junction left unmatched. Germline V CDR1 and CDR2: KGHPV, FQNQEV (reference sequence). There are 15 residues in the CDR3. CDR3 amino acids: CASSPGLGGPYEQYF. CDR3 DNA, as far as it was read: TGTGCCAGCAGTCCCGGACTGGGGGGACCTTATGAACAGTAC.